These T cell receptor beta chains were read from a single sample in a study of blood T cells in healthy people across ages. One entry per CDR3 protein results from TCRdb running MiXCR on the 5' RACE reads. The profile shows about 720,000 distinct CDR3 sequences, around 25% of them singletons. The sample was also reused in another study, on T cells of mothers and their children.

The sequenced material came from blood. The receptors originated from a boy younger than 18 in good health. The CDR3 runs from the conserved cysteine through the conserved F or W. D genes are given only for firm matches. For some rows the clone size is stated as once, few or many, or as a class when expanded; others skip it.

clone size,D gene,J gene,V gene,CDR3 protein,CDR3 DNA
-,-,TRBJ2-5,TRBV29-1,CSVEYFLKEQSLFTETQYF,TGCAGCGTTGAGTACTTCTTAAAGGAACAGTCTTTATTCACGGAGACCCAGTACTTC
few,TRBD2,TRBJ2-5,TRBV7-3,CASSPSPGTRGFGTQYF,TGTGCCAGCAGCCCATCCCCCGGGACTAGGGGTTTTGGGACCCAGTACTTC
few,-,TRBJ2-5,TRBV9,CASSNRPGDAKETQYF,TGTGCCAGCAGCAACCGCCCGGGGGACGCCAAAGAGACCCAGTACTTC
-,TRBD2,TRBJ2-1,TRBV13,CASSLVRLAGVSSYNEQFF,TGTGCCAGCAGCTTAGTAAGACTAGCGGGGGTGAGCTCCTACAATGAGCAGTTCTTC
many,-,TRBJ2-7,TRBV20-1,CSARELLALEQYF,TGCAGTGCTAGAGAGCTACTAGCCCTCGAGCAGTACTTC
-,-,TRBJ2-7,TRBV6-5,CASQRGSSYEQYF,TGTGCCAGCCAACGGGGCAGCTCCTACGAGCAGTACTTC
-,TRBD1,TRBJ1-2,TRBV5-6,CASSLTGGASHYGYTF,TGTGCCAGCAGCTTGACAGGGGGCGCGAGTCACTATGGCTACACCTTC
few,TRBD2,TRBJ2-1,TRBV12-3/TRBV12-4,CASSLWREAYEQFF,TGTGCCAGCAGTTTATGGCGGGAGGCCTATGAGCAGTTCTTC
-,TRBD1,TRBJ1-6,TRBV3-1,CASRLNQGGYNSPLHF,TGTGCCAGCAGACTTAACCAGGGGGGGTATAATTCACCCCTCCACTTT
-,TRBD2,TRBJ2-5,TRBV20-1,CSARVTGGTEGGETQYF,TGCAGTGCTAGAGTCACCGGGGGGACCGAGGGCGGAGAGACCCAGTACTTC
few,-,TRBJ2-5,TRBV29-1,CSAQGYQETQYF,TGCAGCGCGCAGGGGTACCAAGAGACCCAGTACTTC
few,TRBD1,TRBJ1-2,TRBV29-1,CSVHRTGGDYGYTF,TGCAGCGTCCACCGGACAGGGGGAGACTATGGCTACACCTTC
few,TRBD1,TRBJ1-3,TRBV29-1,CSVEDRGTNTIYF,TGCAGCGTTGAGGACAGGGGGACAAACACCATATATTTT
-,TRBD1,TRBJ2-7,TRBV12-3/TRBV12-4,CASRPNRGGYEQYF,TGTGCCAGCCGCCCGAACAGGGGTGGGTACGAGCAGTACTTC
-,-,TRBJ1-1,TRBV12-3/TRBV12-4,CATKRGANTEAFF,TGTGCCACCAAACGGGGGGCGAACACTGAAGCTTTCTTT
-,-,TRBJ1-2,TRBV29-1,CSCRDTGVGYTF,TGCAGCTGCCGGGACACGGGTGTAGGCTACACCTTC
few,-,TRBJ2-3,TRBV7-2,CASSSQGRGLYTDTQYF,TGTGCCAGCAGCTCCCAGGGGCGGGGCCTCTACACAGATACGCAGTATTTT
-,-,TRBJ1-1,TRBV27,CASLGLGNTEAFF,TGTGCCAGTTTGGGGTTGGGGAACACTGAAGCTTTCTTT
-,-,TRBJ2-5,TRBV4-1,CASSQGQGPETQYF,TGCGCCAGCAGCCAAGGGCAGGGGCCAGAGACCCAGTACTTC
-,-,TRBJ1-5,TRBV20-1,CSASGSSANQPQHF,TGCAGTGCTAGTGGGTCGTCGGCGAATCAGCCCCAGCATTTT
few,TRBD2,TRBJ2-1,TRBV24-1,CATSALAGLYNEQFF,TGTGCCACCAGTGCCTTAGCGGGACTCTACAATGAGCAGTTCTTC
-,TRBD1,TRBJ2-6,TRBV18,CASSPLTGAGANVLTF,TGTGCCAGCTCACCACTCACAGGGGCTGGGGCCAACGTCCTGACTTTC
-,-,TRBJ1-1,TRBV7-2,CASSLGPAGNTEAFF,TGTGCCAGCAGCTTAGGGCCGGCGGGGAACACTGAAGCTTTCTTT
-,-,TRBJ1-4,TRBV12-3/TRBV12-4,CASSPVVNEKLFF,TGTGCCAGCAGCCCCGTGGTGAATGAAAAACTGTTTTTT